The 18 T cell receptor beta chains presented below share a single source sample, sequenced in a study of blood T cell repertoires in COVID-19. Generated by immunoSEQ multiplex PCR, the TCRdb table keeps only in-frame clones and is missing some. The data contain around 170,000 clones, around two thirds of them singletons. The sample comprised peripheral blood. All receptors come from a woman of 80 years or more with acute or convalescent COVID-19.

The chain combines TRBV30 with TRBJ2-1; D possibly corresponds to TRBD2 (5 bases). V shed 0 bases and J shed 4 bases, with 13 bases lying between them. The CDR3 runs 15 residues. CDR1 is GTSNPN and CDR2 is SVGIG in the germline V gene (reference sequence). The CDR3 spells CAWSVRVALYNEQFF. The CDR3 coding sequence is TGTGCCTGGAGTGTAAGGGTAGCGTTGTACAATGAGCAGTTCTTC. Looking up the rest from reference TRBV30 and TRBJ2-1 gives the full variable domain: SQTIHQWPATLVQPVGSPLSLECTVEGTSNPNLYWYRQAAGRGLQLLFYSVGIGQISSEVPQNLSASRPQDRQFILSSKKLLLSDSGFYLCAWSVRVALYNEQFFGPGTRLTVL.

This clone showed up just a few times. This rearrangement joins TRBV6-5 to TRBJ1-1; D is unresolved. This CDR3 has 13 amino acids. Trimming took off 4 bases at V and 2 bases at J, with 8 bases between the two ends. CDR1 MNHEY and CDR2 SVGAGI come from the germline V gene. In nucleotides, the CDR3 is TGTGCCAGCAGTTTCACACATAACACTGAAGCTTTCTTT. This encodes CASSFTHNTEAFF.

V usage is TRBV24-1 and J usage is TRBJ1-4; D perhaps matches TRBD1 (6 bases). Per the germline V gene, CDR1 is KGHDR and CDR2 is SFDVKD. This CDR3 comprises 14 residues. V dropped 5 bases and J dropped 5 bases, with 11 bases sitting between them. This CDR3 is CATSAGHQNEKLFF. Written as DNA, the CDR3 is TGTGCCACCAGTGCGGGACATCAAAATGAAAAACTGTTTTTT.

V usage is TRBV7-3 and J usage is TRBJ2-3; TRBD1 aligns across 9 bases. The CDR3 spans 15 residues. Looked up from germline, CDR1 is SGHTA and CDR2 is FQGTGA. Unmatched junction bases numbered 7, after V lost 3 bases and J lost 6 bases. The chain's CDR3 is CASSLTGTGRDTQYF. The CDR3 bases are TGTGCCAGCAGCTTGACCGGGACAGGGAGGGATACGCAGTATTTT.

This chain links TRBV28 with TRBJ1-4; 9 bases agree with TRBD1. The V gene's germline CDR1 is MDHEN and CDR2 SYDVKM. The CDR3 spans 13 residues. Trimming took 8 bases from V and 8 from J; bases not matched to a gene: 6. The CDR3 is CASQQGAREKLFF. CDR3 DNA: TGTGCCAGCCAACAGGGGGCACGGGAAAAACTGTTTTTT.

V gene TRBV29-1 combines with J gene TRBJ1-2; 8 bases agree with TRBD1. V dropped 1 base and J dropped 7; count of bases not matched to a gene: 5. CDR1 is SQVTM and CDR2 is ANQGSEA in the germline V gene. This CDR3 contains 13 residues. The CDR3 region is CSVEGQGAGGYTF. The CDR3 bases are TGCAGCGTTGAAGGGCAGGGGGCTGGTGGCTACACCTTC. The entire variable domain, with the rest obtained from reference TRBV29-1 and TRBJ1-2, is as follows: SAVISQKPSRDICQRGTSLTIQCQVDSQVTMMFWYRQQPGQSLTLIATANQGSEATYESGFVIDKFPISRPNLTFSTLTVSNMSPEDSSIYLCSVEGQGAGGYTFGSGTRLTVV.

This clone has only a few counts. The V gene is TRBV3-1 (or the pseudogene TRBV3-2), the J gene TRBJ1-5; D is unclear. V dropped 0 bases and J dropped 7 bases, with 16 bases sitting between them. Germline V gives CDR1 LGHDT, CDR2 YNNKEL (reference sequence). The CDR3 is 16 amino acids. In nucleotides, the CDR3 is TGTGCCAGCAGCCAAGATTTCTCCGGTTTACCGCAGCCCCAGCATTTT. It specifies CASSQDFSGLPQPQHF.

This sequence joins TRBV7-2 and TRBJ2-7; D unresolved. The germline V gene has CDR1 SGHTA and CDR2 FQGNSA. CDR3 length equals 12 residues. V was pared by 4 bases and J by 4 bases, with 8 bases between. CDR3 protein: CASSSDTYEQYF. CDR3 DNA: TGTGCCAGCAGCTCAGACACGTACGAGCAGTACTTC.

The gene calls are TRBV5-1 and TRBJ1-1; 10 bases map to TRBD1. Germline lookup yields CDR1 SGHRS and CDR2 YFSETQ. This CDR3 spans 15 amino acids. Trimming at V came to 5 bases and at J to 3 bases, leaving 7 bases not matched to a gene. The CDR3 nucleotides read TGCGCCAGCAGTTCACCGGGACAGGGGTACACTGAAGCTTTCTTT. It codes for CASSSPGQGYTEAFF.

V and J are TRBV11-2 and TRBJ1-2; 8 bases map to TRBD1. V gave up 0 bases and J gave up 1 base; unmatched junction bases: 10. In germline, CDR1 is SGHAT, CDR2 FQNNGV. The CDR3 runs to 18 residues. The CDR3 bases are TGTGCCAGCAGCTTAGACATTTCCGGGACAGGTTTTAACTATGGCTACACCTTC. This translates into CASSLDISGTGFNYGYTF.

The chain combines TRBV28 with TRBJ2-1; 11 nucleotides line up with TRBD1. From germline, CDR1 is MDHEN and CDR2 SYDVKM. The CDR3 sequence is 14 residues long. V shed 5 bases and J 6 bases; nucleotides not matched to a gene: 3. CDR3 amino acids: CASSQGTGGNEQFF. CDR3 bases: TGTGCCAGCAGTCAGGGGACAGGGGGCAATGAGCAGTTCTTC.

The chain recombines TRBV28 with TRBJ1-1, with D unresolved. The CDR3 runs 12 residues. The ends were cut back, 6 bases at V and 0 bases at J, with 5 bases in the middle. Germline V gives CDR1 MDHEN, CDR2 SYDVKM. The chain's CDR3 is CASRGMNTEAFF. CDR3 DNA sequence: TGTGCCAGCAGGGGCATGAACACTGAAGCTTTCTTT.

V is TRBV19 and J is TRBJ1-5; TRBD1 is a possible D gene (5 bases). Per the germline V gene, CDR1 is LNHDA and CDR2 is SQIVND (reference sequence). V was trimmed by 5 bases and J by 3 bases, leaving 14 bases between them. The CDR3 sequence is 15 residues long. CDR3 DNA: TGTGCCAGTAGTTTTGCCTCAGGGCTCAATCAGCCCCAGCATTTT. This sequence encodes CASSFASGLNQPQHF.

This chain joins TRBV19 and TRBJ1-6; 7 nucleotides agree with TRBD1. V gave up 4 bases and J gave up 9 bases; unmatched junction bases: 15. This CDR3 spans 17 amino acids. The germline CDR1 and CDR2 sequences are LNHDA and SQIVND (reference sequence). This CDR3 reads CASSTGTAGSVGSPLHF. CDR3 sequence (DNA): TGTGCCAGTAGTACCGGGACAGCCGGGTCCGTGGGTTCACCCCTCCACTTT.

The rearrangement uses TRBV28 and TRBJ1-5; D not resolved. The CDR3 spans 12 residues. Trimming cost V 7 bases and J 7 bases, with 11 bases left between them. Germline lookup yields CDR1 MDHEN and CDR2 SYDVKM. CDR3 sequence reads: CASNQRLQPQHF. Written as DNA, the CDR3 is TGTGCCAGCAATCAGAGACTCCAGCCCCAGCATTTT.

This clone was seen just once. The V call is TRBV28, the J call TRBJ2-5; D is perhaps TRBD2 (6 bases). The CDR3 is made up of 18 amino acids. Trimming cost V 2 bases and J 1 base, with 20 bases left between them. Germline loops: CDR1 MDHEN, CDR2 SYDVKM. The CDR3 region is CASSLIVGGGRLQETQYF. The CDR3 DNA follows: TGTGCCAGCAGTTTAATAGTTGGGGGAGGACGGCTCCAAGAGACCCAGTACTTC.

Concerning this clone: One end of the junction fails to match germline, which may point to a read error. The chain is built from TRBV19 and TRBJ1-5, with a possible D match to TRBD1 (5 bases). The CDR3 runs 14 residues. The germline V gene encodes CDR1 LNHDA and CDR2 SQIVND (reference sequence). CDR3: CASRIDSSNQPQHF. The DNA for the CDR3 is TGTGCCAGTAGAATAGACAGTAGCAATCAGCCCCAGCATTTT.

The J gene is TRBJ1-2, the V gene TRBV9; D possibly corresponds to TRBD1 (5 bases). V was shortened by 0 bases and J by 4 bases, with 13 bases between the two germline ends. This CDR3 has 15 amino acids. Germline assignment: CDR1 SGDLS and CDR2 YYNGEE. This chain's CDR3 is CASSVESRQTYGYTF. Here the CDR3 DNA reads TGTGCCAGCAGCGTAGAGTCCCGACAGACCTATGGCTACACCTTC.